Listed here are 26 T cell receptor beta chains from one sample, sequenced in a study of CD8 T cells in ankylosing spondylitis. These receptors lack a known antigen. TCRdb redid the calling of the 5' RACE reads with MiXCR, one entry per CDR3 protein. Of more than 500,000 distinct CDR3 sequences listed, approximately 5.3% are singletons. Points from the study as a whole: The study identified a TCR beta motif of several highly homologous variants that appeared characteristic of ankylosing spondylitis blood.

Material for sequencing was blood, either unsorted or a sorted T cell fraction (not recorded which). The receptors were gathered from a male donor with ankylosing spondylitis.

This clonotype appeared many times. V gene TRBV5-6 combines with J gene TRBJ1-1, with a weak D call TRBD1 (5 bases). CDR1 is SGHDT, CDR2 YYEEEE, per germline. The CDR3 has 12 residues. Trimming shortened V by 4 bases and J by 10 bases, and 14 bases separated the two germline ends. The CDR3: CASSPSWGGAFF. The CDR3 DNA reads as TGTGCCAGCAGCCCTTCGTGGGGGGGAGCTTTCTTT.

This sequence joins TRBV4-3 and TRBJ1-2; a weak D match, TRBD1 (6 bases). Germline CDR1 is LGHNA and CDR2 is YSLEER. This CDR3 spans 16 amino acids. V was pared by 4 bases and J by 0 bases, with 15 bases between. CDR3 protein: CASSRGGYPANYGYTF. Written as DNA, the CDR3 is TGCGCCAGCAGCCGTGGGGGCTACCCAGCTAACTATGGCTACACCTTC.

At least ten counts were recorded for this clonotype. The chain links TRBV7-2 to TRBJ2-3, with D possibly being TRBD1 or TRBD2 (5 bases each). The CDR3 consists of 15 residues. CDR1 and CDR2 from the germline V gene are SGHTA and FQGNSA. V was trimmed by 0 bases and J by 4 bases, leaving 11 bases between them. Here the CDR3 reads CASSLATGRPDTQYF. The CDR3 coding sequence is TGTGCCAGCAGCTTAGCTACGGGACGCCCAGATACGCAGTATTTT.

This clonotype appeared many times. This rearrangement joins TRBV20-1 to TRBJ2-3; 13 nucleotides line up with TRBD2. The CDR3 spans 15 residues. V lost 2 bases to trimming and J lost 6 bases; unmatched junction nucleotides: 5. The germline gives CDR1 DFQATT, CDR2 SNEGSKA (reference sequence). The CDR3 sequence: CSARYGLAGDDTQYF. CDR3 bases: TGCAGTGCTAGATATGGACTAGCGGGAGACGATACGCAGTATTTT.

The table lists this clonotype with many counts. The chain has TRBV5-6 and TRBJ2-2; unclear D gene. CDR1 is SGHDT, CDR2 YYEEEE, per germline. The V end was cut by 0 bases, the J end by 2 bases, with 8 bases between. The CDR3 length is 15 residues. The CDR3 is CASSLGRSNTGELFF. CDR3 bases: TGTGCCAGCAGCTTGGGACGCTCCAACACCGGGGAGCTGTTTTTT.

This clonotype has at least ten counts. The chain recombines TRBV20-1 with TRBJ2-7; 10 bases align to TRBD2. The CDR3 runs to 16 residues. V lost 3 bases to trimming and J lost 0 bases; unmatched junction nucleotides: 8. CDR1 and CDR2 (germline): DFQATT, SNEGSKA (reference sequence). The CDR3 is CSARGLAGASSYEQYF. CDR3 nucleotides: TGCAGTGCTAGGGGGCTAGCGGGGGCCTCCTCCTACGAGCAGTACTTC.

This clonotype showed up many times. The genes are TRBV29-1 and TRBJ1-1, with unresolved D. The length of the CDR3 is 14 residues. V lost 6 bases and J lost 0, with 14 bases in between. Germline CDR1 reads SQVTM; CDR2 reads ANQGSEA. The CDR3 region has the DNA TGCAGCGTCCACATACATGGGGTGAACACTGAAGCTTTCTTT. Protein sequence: CSVHIHGVNTEAFF.

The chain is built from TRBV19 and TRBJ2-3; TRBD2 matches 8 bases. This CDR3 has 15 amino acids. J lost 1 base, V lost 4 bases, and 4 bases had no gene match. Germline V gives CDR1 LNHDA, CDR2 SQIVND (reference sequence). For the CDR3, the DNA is TGTGCCAGTAGTACCCTCGGGGGGGGCACAGATACGCAGTATTTT. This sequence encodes CASSTLGGGTDTQYF.

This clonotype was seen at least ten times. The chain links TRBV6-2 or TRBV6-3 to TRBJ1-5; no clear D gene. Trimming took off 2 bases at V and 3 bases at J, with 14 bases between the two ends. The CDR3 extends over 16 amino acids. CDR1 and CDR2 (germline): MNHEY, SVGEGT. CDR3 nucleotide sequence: TGTGCCAGCAGTTACGCCAACGAGGGTTACAATCAGCCCCAGCATTTT. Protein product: CASSYANEGYNQPQHF.

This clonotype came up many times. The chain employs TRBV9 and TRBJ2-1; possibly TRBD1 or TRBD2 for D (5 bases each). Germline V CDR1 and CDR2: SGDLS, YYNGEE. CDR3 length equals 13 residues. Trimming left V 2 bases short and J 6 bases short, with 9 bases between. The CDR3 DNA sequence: TGTGCCAGCAGCGTTGGGACCGCCAATGAGCAGTTCTTC. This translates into CASSVGTANEQFF.

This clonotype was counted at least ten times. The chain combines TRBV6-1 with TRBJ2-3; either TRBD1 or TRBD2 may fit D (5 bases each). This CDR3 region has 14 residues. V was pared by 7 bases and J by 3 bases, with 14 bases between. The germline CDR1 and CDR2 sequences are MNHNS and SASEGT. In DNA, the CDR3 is TGTGCCAGCAAGGCCCCTGGGGGAACAGATACGCAGTATTTT. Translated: CASKAPGGTDTQYF.

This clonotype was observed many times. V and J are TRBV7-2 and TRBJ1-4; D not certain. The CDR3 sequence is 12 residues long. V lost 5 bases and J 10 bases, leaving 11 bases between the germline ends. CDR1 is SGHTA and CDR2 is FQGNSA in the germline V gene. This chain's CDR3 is CASSLRPGKLFF. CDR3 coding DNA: TGTGCCAGCAGCCTTCGACCGGGAAAACTGTTTTTT.

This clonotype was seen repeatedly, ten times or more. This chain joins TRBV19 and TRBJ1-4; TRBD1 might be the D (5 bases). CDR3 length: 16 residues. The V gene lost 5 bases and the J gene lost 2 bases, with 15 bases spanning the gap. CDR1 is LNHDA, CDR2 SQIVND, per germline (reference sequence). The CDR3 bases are TGTGCCAGTAGTCCCGCACGGGGCTTGACTAATGAAAAACTGTTTTTT. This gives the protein CASSPARGLTNEKLFF.

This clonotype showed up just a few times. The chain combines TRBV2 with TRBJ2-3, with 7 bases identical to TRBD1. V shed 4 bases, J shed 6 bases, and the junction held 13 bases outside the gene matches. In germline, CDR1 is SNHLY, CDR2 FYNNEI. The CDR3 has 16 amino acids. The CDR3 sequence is CASSGAGGQIPDTQYF. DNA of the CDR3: TGTGCCAGCAGTGGTGCAGGGGGACAGATCCCGGATACGCAGTATTTT.

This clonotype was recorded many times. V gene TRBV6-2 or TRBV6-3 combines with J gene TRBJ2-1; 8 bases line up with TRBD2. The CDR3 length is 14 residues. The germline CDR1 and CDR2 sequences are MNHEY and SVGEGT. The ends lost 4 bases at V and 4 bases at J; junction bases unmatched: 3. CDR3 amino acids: CASSFRLAYNEQFF. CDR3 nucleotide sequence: TGTGCCAGCAGTTTCAGACTAGCGTACAATGAGCAGTTCTTC.

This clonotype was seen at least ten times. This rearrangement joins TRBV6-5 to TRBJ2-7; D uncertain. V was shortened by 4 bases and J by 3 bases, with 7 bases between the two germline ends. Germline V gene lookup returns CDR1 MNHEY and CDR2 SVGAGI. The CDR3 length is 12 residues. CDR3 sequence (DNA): TGTGCCAGCAGTTCTGGGTTCTACGAGCAGTACTTC. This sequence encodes CASSSGFYEQYF.

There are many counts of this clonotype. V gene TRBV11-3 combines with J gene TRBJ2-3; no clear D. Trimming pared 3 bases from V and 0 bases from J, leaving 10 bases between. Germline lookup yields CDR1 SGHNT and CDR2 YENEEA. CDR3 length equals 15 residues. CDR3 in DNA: TGTGCCAGCAGCTTCACACACGGGAGCACAGATACGCAGTATTTT. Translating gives CASSFTHGSTDTQYF.

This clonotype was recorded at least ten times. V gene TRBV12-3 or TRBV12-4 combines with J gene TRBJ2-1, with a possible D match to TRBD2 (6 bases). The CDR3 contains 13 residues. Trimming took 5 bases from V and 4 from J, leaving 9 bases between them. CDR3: CASSVGGYNEQFF. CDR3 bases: TGTGCCAGCAGTGTCGGGGGTTACAATGAGCAGTTCTTC.

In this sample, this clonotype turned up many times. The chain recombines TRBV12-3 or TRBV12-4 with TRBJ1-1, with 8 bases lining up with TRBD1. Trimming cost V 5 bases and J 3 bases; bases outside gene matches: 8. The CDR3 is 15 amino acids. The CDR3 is CASSPYDRGYTEAFF. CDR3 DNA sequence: TGTGCCAGCAGTCCGTACGACAGGGGTTACACTGAAGCTTTCTTT.

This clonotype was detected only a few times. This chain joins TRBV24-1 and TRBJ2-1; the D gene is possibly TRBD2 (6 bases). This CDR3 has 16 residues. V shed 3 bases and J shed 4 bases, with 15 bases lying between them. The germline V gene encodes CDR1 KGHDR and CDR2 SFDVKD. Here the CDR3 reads CATSDPGASRYNEQFF. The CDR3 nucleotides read TGTGCCACCAGTGATCCGGGAGCGTCTAGGTACAATGAGCAGTTCTTC.

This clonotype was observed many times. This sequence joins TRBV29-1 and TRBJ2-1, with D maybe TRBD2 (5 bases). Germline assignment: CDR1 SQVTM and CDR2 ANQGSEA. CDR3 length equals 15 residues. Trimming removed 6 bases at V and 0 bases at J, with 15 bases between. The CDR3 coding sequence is TGCAGCGTCCCGCGGGTCTTTAGCTCCTACAATGAGCAGTTCTTC. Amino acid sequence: CSVPRVFSSYNEQFF.

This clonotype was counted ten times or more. CDR3 region: CASSPYRGADTQYF. CDR3 DNA sequence: TGCGCCAGCAGCCCATACAGGGGCGCAGATACGCAGTATTTT. The chain joins TRBV5-1 to TRBJ2-3, with 7 bases identical to TRBD1. The CDR3 spans 14 residues. The junction had 6 bases not matched to a gene; V was cut back by 4 bases and J by 4 bases. Germline-derived CDR1 and CDR2 are SGHRS and YFSETQ.

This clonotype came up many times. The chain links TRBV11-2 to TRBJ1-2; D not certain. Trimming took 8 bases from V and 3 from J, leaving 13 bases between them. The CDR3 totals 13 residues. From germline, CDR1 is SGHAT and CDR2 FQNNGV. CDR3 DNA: TGTGCCAGCGTCCCTCCGCCGCACTATGGCTACACCTTC. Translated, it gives CASVPPPHYGYTF.

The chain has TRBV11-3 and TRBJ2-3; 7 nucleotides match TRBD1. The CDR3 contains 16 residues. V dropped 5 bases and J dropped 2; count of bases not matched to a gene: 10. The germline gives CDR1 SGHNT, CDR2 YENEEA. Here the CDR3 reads CASSQTWGQPTDTQYF. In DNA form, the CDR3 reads TGTGCCAGCAGCCAAACTTGGGGACAGCCCACAGATACGCAGTATTTT.

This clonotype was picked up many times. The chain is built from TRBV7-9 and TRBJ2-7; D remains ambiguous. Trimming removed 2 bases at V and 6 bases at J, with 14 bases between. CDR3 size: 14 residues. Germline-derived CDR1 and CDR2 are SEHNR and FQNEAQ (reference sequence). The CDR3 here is CASSLLYRGGEQYF. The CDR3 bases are TGTGCCAGCAGCTTACTATATCGTGGCGGCGAGCAGTACTTC. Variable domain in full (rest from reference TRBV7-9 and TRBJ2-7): DTGVSQNPRHKITKRGQNVTFRCDPISEHNRLYWYRQTLGQGPEFLTYFQNEAQLEKSRLLSDRFSAERPKGSFSTLEIQRTEQGDSAMYLCASSLLYRGGEQYFGPGTRLTVT.

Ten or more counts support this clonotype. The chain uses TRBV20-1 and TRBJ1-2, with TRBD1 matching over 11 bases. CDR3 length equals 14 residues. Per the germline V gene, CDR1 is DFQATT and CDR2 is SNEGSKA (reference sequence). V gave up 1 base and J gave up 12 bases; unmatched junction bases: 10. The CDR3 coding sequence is TGCAGTGCTAGAGCAGGGGACAGGGGGGTCAGAGACACCTTC. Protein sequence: CSARAGDRGVRDTF.